This T cell receptor beta chain was documented in a study of cytomegalovirus exposure and HLA in healthy donors. The PCR employed 60 Vbeta primers together with 13 Jbeta primers. Here immunoSEQ multiplex PCR was the method, and the copy in TCRdb shows in-frame clones only, minus some. This table has some 190,000 clones, around 84% appearing once. This clone was detected once. This CDR3 has 18 residues. Germline CDR1 reads SGHTA; CDR2 reads FQGNSA. Trimming took 5 bases from V and 2 from J; bases not matched to a gene: 7. The specimen was PBMCs. This receptor was identified in a man in his forties in good health and CMV-seropositive. The V and J genes are TRBV7-2 and TRBJ2-1, with 15 bases aligning to TRBD2. CDR3 sequence (DNA): TGTGCCAGCAGCGCGGGACTAGCGGGGGGTAGCGCCTACAATGAGCAGTTCTTC. Translating it yields CASSAGLAGGSAYNEQFF.